Listed below are T cell receptor beta chains from one sample, sequenced in a study of blood T cell repertoires in COVID-19. Profiling relied on immunoSEQ multiplex PCR, and the TCRdb table lists in-frame clones only, not all of them. The sample lists approximately 230,000 clones; roughly 85% were seen once. The sample was peripheral blood. These receptors were collected from a young man who had recovered from COVID-19. CDR3s include the opening cysteine and the closing phenylalanine or tryptophan. The D gene is left open where the match is weak. Clone size is not always given. Where it is, it says once, few, many or a class for expanded clones.

v_gene: TRBV7-9
j_gene: TRBJ2-2
abundance: .
d_gene: TRBD1
CDR3aa: CASSPQGQGHQTELFF
CDR3nt: TGTGCCAGCAGCCCCCAGGGACAGGGCCATCAAACGGAGCTGTTTTTT

v_gene: TRBV11-2
j_gene: TRBJ2-2
abundance: .
d_gene: TRBD1
CDR3aa: CASSLGGTGTGELFF
CDR3nt: TGTGCCAGCAGCTTAGGGGGGACAGGTACCGGGGAGCTGTTTTTT

v_gene: TRBV30
j_gene: TRBJ2-5
abundance: .
d_gene: .
CDR3aa: CAWSVTLGETQYF
CDR3nt: TGTGCCTGGAGTGTAACCCTAGGAGAGACCCAGTACTTC

v_gene: TRBV24-1
j_gene: TRBJ2-2
abundance: .
d_gene: .
CDR3aa: CATSELAISQGGTGELFF
CDR3nt: TGTGCCACCAGTGAGTTGGCTATCTCCCAGGGTGGCACCGGGGAGCTGTTTTTT

v_gene: TRBV7-2
j_gene: TRBJ2-3
abundance: .
d_gene: .
CDR3aa: CASSLDAGGQPWDTQYF
CDR3nt: TGTGCCAGCAGCTTAGATGCAGGGGGGCAACCCTGGGATACGCAGTATTTT

v_gene: TRBV5-4
j_gene: TRBJ2-7
abundance: .
d_gene: .
CDR3aa: CASSLWTDFYEQYF
CDR3nt: TGTGCCAGCAGCTTATGGACAGACTTCTACGAGCAGTACTTC

v_gene: TRBV18
j_gene: TRBJ2-7
abundance: .
d_gene: .
CDR3aa: CASSRGTTSGEQYF
CDR3nt: TGTGCCAGCTCACGGGGAACCACAAGCGGCGAGCAGTACTTC

v_gene: TRBV13
j_gene: TRBJ2-3
abundance: few
d_gene: .
CDR3aa: CASSLGGRSTDTQYF
CDR3nt: TGTGCCAGCAGCTTAGGCGGCAGGAGCACAGATACGCAGTATTTT

v_gene: TRBV30
j_gene: TRBJ2-3
abundance: .
d_gene: TRBD2
CDR3aa: CAWSVRGGATDTQYF
CDR3nt: TGTGCCTGGAGTGTACGCGGGGGGGCCACAGATACGCAGTATTTT

v_gene: TRBV6-5
j_gene: TRBJ2-7
abundance: few
d_gene: .
CDR3aa: CASTQEEYEQYF
CDR3nt: TGTGCCAGCACCCAGGAGGAGTACGAGCAGTACTTC

v_gene: TRBV6-5
j_gene: TRBJ2-7
abundance: .
d_gene: TRBD1
CDR3aa: CASSYRDRSYEQYF
CDR3nt: TGTGCCAGCAGTTACCGGGACAGGAGCTACGAGCAGTACTTC

v_gene: TRBV5-1
j_gene: TRBJ1-5
abundance: .
d_gene: .
CDR3aa: CASSIGEGDSNQPQHF
CDR3nt: TGCGCCAGCAGCATAGGGGAAGGGGATAGCAATCAGCCCCAGCATTTT

v_gene: TRBV11-2
j_gene: TRBJ2-5
abundance: once
d_gene: TRBD2
CDR3aa: CASSPGTSGGTRETQYF
CDR3nt: TGTGCCAGCAGCCCCGGGACTAGCGGGGGAACCAGAGAGACCCAGTACTTC

v_gene: TRBV19
j_gene: TRBJ1-6
abundance: .
d_gene: TRBD1
CDR3aa: CASSMGQGIIHPLHF
CDR3nt: TGTGCCAGTAGTATGGGACAGGGCATAATTCACCCCCTCCACTTT

v_gene: TRBV29-1
j_gene: TRBJ2-7
abundance: .
d_gene: .
CDR3aa: CSVRGPPYEQYF
CDR3nt: TGCAGCGTTAGGGGCCCTCCCTACGAGCAGTACTTC

v_gene: TRBV11-3
j_gene: TRBJ2-3
abundance: .
d_gene: TRBD2
CDR3aa: CASSLGPSGVTDTQYF
CDR3nt: TGTGCCAGCAGCTTAGGGCCCAGCGGGGTCACAGATACGCAGTATTTT

v_gene: TRBV2
j_gene: TRBJ1-4
abundance: .
d_gene: TRBD1
CDR3aa: CASTSTGTGAEKLFF
CDR3nt: TGTGCCAGCACCTCTACCGGGACAGGGGCTGAAAAACTGTTTTTT

v_gene: TRBV7-9
j_gene: TRBJ2-1
abundance: .
d_gene: TRBD2
CDR3aa: CASSRGLAPFHYNEQFF
CDR3nt: TGTGCCAGCAGCCGGGGACTAGCCCCCTTCCATTACAATGAGCAGTTCTTC

v_gene: TRBV18
j_gene: TRBJ1-1
abundance: .
d_gene: .
CDR3aa: CASSPSGGPEAFF
CDR3nt: TGTGCCAGCTCCCCCTCGGGGGGGCCAGAAGCTTTCTTT

v_gene: TRBV11-2
j_gene: TRBJ1-1
abundance: .
d_gene: .
CDR3aa: CASSLAGGVTEAFF
CDR3nt: TGTGCCAGCAGCTTAGCCGGGGGGGTCACTGAAGCTTTCTTT

v_gene: TRBV7-2
j_gene: TRBJ2-4
abundance: few
d_gene: .
CDR3aa: CASGLDLSSENIQYF
CDR3nt: TGTGCCAGCGGGTTGGATCTCTCCAGCGAAAACATTCAGTACTTC

v_gene: TRBV5-1
j_gene: TRBJ2-7
abundance: .
d_gene: .
CDR3aa: CASSFGGGTISYEQYF
CDR3nt: TGCGCCAGCAGCTTTGGTGGCGGGACGATCTCCTACGAGCAGTACTTC

v_gene: TRBV6-6
j_gene: TRBJ2-7
abundance: .
d_gene: .
CDR3aa: CASSPGHESEQYF
CDR3nt: TGTGCCAGCAGTCCGGGACATGAAAGCGAGCAGTACTTC

v_gene: TRBV6-5
j_gene: TRBJ2-7
abundance: .
d_gene: TRBD1
CDR3aa: CASSYSGQGAYEQYF
CDR3nt: TGTGCCAGCAGTTACTCAGGGCAGGGGGCCTACGAGCAGTACTTC

v_gene: TRBV24-1
j_gene: TRBJ1-2
abundance: .
d_gene: .
CDR3aa: CATSDFQGYGYTF
CDR3nt: TGTGCCACCAGTGATTTCCAGGGATATGGCTACACCTTC

v_gene: TRBV6-5
j_gene: TRBJ2-5
abundance: once
d_gene: .
CDR3aa: CASHKNRVVGETQYF
CDR3nt: TGTGCCAGCCACAAGAACAGGGTAGTAGGGGAGACCCAGTACTTC

v_gene: TRBV28
j_gene: TRBJ2-7
abundance: .
d_gene: TRBD2
CDR3aa: CASSLSGAYEQYF
CDR3nt: TGTGCCAGCAGTTTAAGCGGGGCCTACGAGCAGTACTTC

v_gene: TRBV20-1
j_gene: TRBJ1-1
abundance: .
d_gene: .
CDR3aa: CSARLGGEAFF
CDR3nt: TGCAGTGCTAGATTGGGAGGTGAAGCTTTCTTT

v_gene: TRBV19
j_gene: TRBJ1-2
abundance: .
d_gene: .
CDR3aa: CASTRRGVNYGYTF
CDR3nt: TGTGCCAGTACAAGGCGGGGAGTTAACTATGGCTACACCTTC

v_gene: TRBV30
j_gene: TRBJ2-7
abundance: .
d_gene: .
CDR3aa: CAWSSTYEQYF
CDR3nt: TGTGCCTGGAGTTCCACCTACGAGCAGTACTTC

v_gene: TRBV10-2
j_gene: TRBJ2-2
abundance: .
d_gene: .
CDR3aa: CASSESRTAGELFF
CDR3nt: TGCGCCAGCAGTGAGTCGAGGACAGCCGGGGAGCTGTTTTTT

v_gene: TRBV7-2
j_gene: TRBJ1-2
abundance: .
d_gene: .
CDR3aa: CASSPSPTGYGYTF
CDR3nt: TGTGCCAGCAGCCCCAGCCCCACGGGCTATGGCTACACCTTC

v_gene: TRBV6-5
j_gene: TRBJ1-1
abundance: .
d_gene: .
CDR3aa: CASSRGTNTEAFF
CDR3nt: TGTGCCAGCAGCAGGGGTACGAACACTGAAGCTTTCTTT

v_gene: TRBV11-1
j_gene: TRBJ2-1
abundance: once
d_gene: .
CDR3aa: CASSGQSYNEQFF
CDR3nt: TGTGCCAGCAGTGGACAGTCTTACAATGAGCAGTTCTTC

v_gene: TRBV5-1
j_gene: TRBJ1-1
abundance: .
d_gene: .
CDR3aa: CASSWGDSNTEAFF
CDR3nt: TGCGCCAGCAGCTGGGGGGACTCGAACACTGAAGCTTTCTTT

v_gene: TRBV7-7
j_gene: TRBJ2-2
abundance: .
d_gene: TRBD1
CDR3aa: CASSSRLQGVSVTGELFF
CDR3nt: TGTGCCAGCAGCTCTCGCTTACAGGGGGTTAGTGTCACCGGGGAGCTGTTTTTT

v_gene: TRBV19
j_gene: TRBJ2-7
abundance: .
d_gene: TRBD1
CDR3aa: CASSMAPTGGSYEQYF
CDR3nt: TGTGCCAGTAGTATGGCCCCGACAGGGGGCTCCTACGAGCAGTACTTC

v_gene: TRBV11-2
j_gene: TRBJ1-2
abundance: .
d_gene: .
CDR3aa: CASSQDIYGYTF
CDR3nt: TGTGCCAGCAGCCAGGACATCTACGGCTACACCTTC

v_gene: TRBV30
j_gene: TRBJ2-2
abundance: .
d_gene: .
CDR3aa: CAWSGQTITGELFF
CDR3nt: TGTGCCTGGAGTGGACAGACGATCACCGGGGAGCTGTTTTTT

v_gene: TRBV6-6
j_gene: TRBJ1-3
abundance: .
d_gene: TRBD1
CDR3aa: CASRRQTGTIRGNTIYF
CDR3nt: TGTGCCAGCAGGCGACAGACAGGGACCATCCGGGGAAACACCATATATTTT

v_gene: TRBV12-5
j_gene: TRBJ2-3
abundance: .
d_gene: TRBD2
CDR3aa: CASALGLAGPTDTQYF
CDR3nt: TGTGCTAGTGCCTTGGGGCTAGCGGGCCCCACAGATACGCAGTATTTT

v_gene: TRBV9
j_gene: TRBJ2-7
abundance: .
d_gene: TRBD1
CDR3aa: CASSPTGTGSYEQYF
CDR3nt: TGTGCCAGCAGCCCCACGGGGACAGGGTCCTACGAGCAGTACTTC

v_gene: TRBV6-5
j_gene: TRBJ2-5
abundance: .
d_gene: .
CDR3aa: CASSRDRTEETQYF
CDR3nt: TGTGCCAGCAGTAGAGACAGAACCGAAGAGACCCAGTACTTC

v_gene: TRBV10-3
j_gene: TRBJ2-2
abundance: .
d_gene: .
CDR3aa: CAISAHRVRTGELFF
CDR3nt: TGTGCCATCAGTGCCCACAGGGTTCGAACCGGGGAGCTGTTTTTT